Sequencing of this T cell receptor (beta chain) was carried out in a study of patients and donors after allogeneic stem cell transplantation (dated by TCRdb to about 2020). Receptor amplification or capture employed RT-PCR. The sequencer was a NextSeq 550. TCRdb passed the public sequencing reads through fastp at Q25 and MiXCR, retaining productive beta sequences. Duplicate CDR3 protein sequences are folded into a single record with the most common DNA and genes. The sample table lists about 230,000 distinct CDR3 sequences, roughly 14% of them with a count of one. More than 9% of the sample goes to the ten largest clones. This clonotype was seen many times. No antigen is known for it. The record has no base qualities; no much larger clone is one base away. The CDR3 contains 12 residues, cysteine and phenylalanine counted. The sequence is cut down to CDR3 DNA, 36 bases in frame from base 1. The trim is 3 bases for V and 12 bases for J, with a gap of 17 bases between the germline ends. As encoded in the germline V gene (reference sequence), CDR1 is GTSNPN while CDR2 is SVGIG.

The chain is encoded by TRBV30 joined to TRBJ1-1; too little of a D gene remains to name it. The material sequenced was blood, either unsorted or a sorted T cell fraction (not recorded which). This clonotype was sampled from a human donor who was either an allogeneic HSCT recipient or a stem cell or donor lymphocyte infusion donor (not recorded which). It is not recorded whose cells these are; they may come from a transplant donor. The DNA sequence follows: TGTGCCTGGAGCTATGACGGAGAGAGACCTTTCTTT. This sequence encodes CAWSYDGERPFF.